This T cell receptor beta chain is from a study of Tregs in tolerant kidney transplant recipients. Generated by immunoSEQ multiplex PCR, the TCRdb table keeps only in-frame clones and is missing some. This table holds about 100,000 clones, under 95% found once. Broader study findings: Tolerant patients' donor-specific Tregs expanded beyond overall Tregs, suggesting antigen-driven growth. The small number of patients limits these findings pending further validation. Biological reproducibility was not directly addressed in this study. Activated donor B cell expansion appeared to reveal the most relevant donor-specific TCRbeta repertoire.

A remark on this clone: The antigen remains unidentified.

Germline assignment: CDR1 SGHTA and CDR2 FQGTGA. V was clipped by 4 bases and J by 0 bases; unmatched bases: 6. This CDR3 has 18 amino acids. Related graft donors supplied nonmyeloablative bone marrow transplants, and mixed chimerism was transient. The chain links TRBV7-3 to TRBJ2-1, with TRBD2 identical over 13 bases. This TCR was recovered from a human patient who received a combined kidney and bone marrow transplant. Some T cells here may be from the graft donor. This material consisted of CD4+ T cells from blood (PBMCs), taken 12 months after the transplant. In DNA form, the CDR3 reads TGTGCCAGCAGCTCCGGGACTAGCGGGGTGCCCTCCTACAATGAGCAGTTCTTC. This sequence encodes CASSSGTSGVPSYNEQFF.